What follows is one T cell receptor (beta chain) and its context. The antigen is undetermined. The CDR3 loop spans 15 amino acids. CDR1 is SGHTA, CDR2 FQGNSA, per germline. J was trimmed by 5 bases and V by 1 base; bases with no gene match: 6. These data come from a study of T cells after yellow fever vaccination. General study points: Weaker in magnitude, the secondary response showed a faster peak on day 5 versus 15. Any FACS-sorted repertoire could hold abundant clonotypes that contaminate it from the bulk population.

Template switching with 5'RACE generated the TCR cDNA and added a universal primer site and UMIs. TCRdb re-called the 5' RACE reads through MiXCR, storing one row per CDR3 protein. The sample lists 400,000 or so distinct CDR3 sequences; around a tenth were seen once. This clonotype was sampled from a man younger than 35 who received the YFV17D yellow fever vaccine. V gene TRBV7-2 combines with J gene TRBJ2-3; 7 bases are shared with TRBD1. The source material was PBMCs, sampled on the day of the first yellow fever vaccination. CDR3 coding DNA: TGTGCCAGCAGCTTAGGGCAGGGGGAGAGAGATACGCAGTATTTT. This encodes CASSLGQGERDTQYF.